The 11 T cell receptor beta chains in this list originate from one sample, sequenced in a study of regulatory T cells in long-lasting Graves disease. This sample's time point: persistent/refractory GD, antithyroid drugs over 5 years with positive TRAb. Following extraction of RNA from PBMCs, that RNA was used to make the TCR library. According to the study, TCR beta libraries were built with iRepertoire HTBI primers and CDR3-region Arm-PCR. TCRdb independently ran MiXCR on the multiplex PCR reads; one entry per CDR3 protein. The sample includes about 430,000 distinct CDR3 sequences, 21% of them seen just once. This material consisted of peripheral blood mononuclear cells (PBMCs), taken when the disease was refractory, from a patient treated with antithyroid drugs. The origin of the receptors is a female donor with Graves disease.

The V gene is TRBV13, the J gene TRBJ1-1; tentatively, D is TRBD1 (5 bases). Per the germline V gene, CDR1 is PRHDT and CDR2 is FYEKMQ (reference sequence). V gave up 0 bases and J gave up 1 base, with 15 bases separating them. CDR3 length: 17 amino acids. The CDR3 loop is CASSLGGQGEWNTEAFF. CDR3 nucleotides: TGTGCCAGCAGCTTAGGTGGGCAGGGTGAGTGGAACACTGAAGCTTTCTTT.

V usage is TRBV5-1 and J usage is TRBJ2-1, with 10 bases that match TRBD2. The CDR3 spans 15 residues. Trimming at V came to 7 bases and at J to 4 bases, leaving 8 bases not matched to a gene. From germline, CDR1 is SGHRS and CDR2 YFSETQ. CDR3 sequence reads: CASQSGTSAYNEQFF. In DNA, the CDR3 is TGCGCCAGCCAATCCGGGACTAGCGCATACAATGAGCAGTTCTTC.

The chain couples TRBV4-1 to TRBJ1-2, with 7 bases lining up with TRBD1. Trimming cost V 0 bases and J 8 bases; bases outside gene matches: 3. The CDR3 spans 13 residues. The germline gives CDR1 MGHRA, CDR2 YSYEKL. The CDR3 is CASSQDTGVGYTF. As DNA, the CDR3 is TGCGCCAGCAGCCAAGATACAGGGGTCGGCTACACCTTC.

This clonotype showed up many times. V is TRBV28 and J is TRBJ1-2; D uncertain. The CDR3 loop spans 14 amino acids. Between the trimmed V and J ends, which lost 3 bases and 2 bases, there was a span of 10 bases. Per germline, CDR1 MDHEN and CDR2 SYDVKM. CDR3 loop: CASSFLRSNYGYTF. The CDR3 bases are TGTGCCAGCAGTTTTTTAAGGTCGAACTATGGCTACACCTTC.

The chain recombines TRBV6-5 with TRBJ1-1; 7 bases are shared with TRBD1. This CDR3 has 15 amino acids. The germline gives CDR1 MNHEY, CDR2 SVGAGI. Germline trimming cut 2 bases from V and 0 bases from J; bases unmatched to any gene: 3. CDR3 nucleotide sequence: TGTGCCAGCAGTTACCGGGACAGATTGAACACTGAAGCTTTCTTT. Amino acid sequence: CASSYRDRLNTEAFF.

The V call is TRBV20-1, the J call TRBJ2-7; 11 positions agree with TRBD2. J was trimmed by 4 bases and V by 6 bases; bases with no gene match: 8. CDR3 length: 14 amino acids. CDR1 is DFQATT and CDR2 is SNEGSKA in the germline V gene (reference sequence). The chain's CDR3 is CSAKIAGGSYEQYF. CDR3 nucleotide sequence: TGCAGTGCGAAAATAGCGGGAGGGAGTTACGAGCAGTACTTC.

CDR3 in DNA: TGCAGCGCCCAACCGGACGGCCGCTACGAGCAGTACTTC. The encoded protein is CSAQPDGRYEQYF. The V gene is TRBV29-1, the J gene TRBJ2-7; D is uncertain. This CDR3 is built from 13 residues. V was clipped by 7 bases and J by 3 bases, with 16 bases between them. Germline V CDR1 and CDR2: SQVTM, ANQGSEA.

This chain links TRBV5-4 with TRBJ2-7; 12 nucleotides agree with TRBD2. The CDR3 is 15 residues long. CDR1 SGHNT and CDR2 YYREEE come from the germline V gene (reference sequence). J was trimmed by 6 bases and V by 4 bases; bases with no gene match: 8. The CDR3 coding sequence is TGTGCCAGCAGCACCCAGACTAGCGGGAGCTCCGAGCAGTACTTC. Its protein product is CASSTQTSGSSEQYF.

The V gene is TRBV7-9, the J gene TRBJ1-3, with 8 bases identical to TRBD1. The germline V gene has CDR1 SEHNR and CDR2 FQNEAQ (reference sequence). Trimming at V came to 5 bases and at J to 2 bases, leaving 8 bases not matched to a gene. The CDR3 contains 16 residues. The CDR3 loop is CASSTIQDRAGNTIYF. CDR3 bases: TGTGCCAGCAGCACAATCCAGGACAGGGCTGGAAACACCATATATTTT.

The chain recombines TRBV4-1 with TRBJ1-1; possible D gene TRBD1, 6 bases. Trimming pared 4 bases from V and 4 bases from J, leaving 16 bases between. The germline V gene has CDR1 MGHRA and CDR2 YSYEKL. This CDR3 is built from 15 residues. Here the CDR3 reads CASSPGARGGTEAFF. The CDR3 DNA sequence: TGCGCCAGCAGCCCCGGGGCCAGGGGAGGCACTGAAGCTTTCTTT.

V is TRBV6-1 and J is TRBJ2-3; unclear D gene. The CDR3 contains 11 residues. CDR1 and CDR2 from the germline V gene are MNHNS and SASEGT. The V end lost 7 bases, the J end lost 6 bases, and 8 bases lay between the germline ends. The CDR3 protein is CASTVRDTQYF. The CDR3 region has the DNA TGTGCCAGCACAGTACGGGATACGCAGTATTTT.